This T cell receptor (beta chain) was recovered during a study of read filtering for tumor transcriptome and immune sequencing (TCRdb year 2020). For the study in its entirety: The cohort had fewer than 20 male and 11 to 15 female patients with a mean age of around 66 years, ranging from roughly 45 to 85. Under revised international staging, about eight patients fell into R-ISS I, 15 to 20 into R-ISS II and about 7 into R-ISS III. TCR repertoires obtained by targeted immune repertoire sequencing and by bulk whole-transcriptome sequencing performed on the same bone marrow samples were compared. After DNase treatment, whole-transcriptome libraries were prepared using the TruSeq RNA Access Library Prep Kit. TCR-region mapped reads per sample ranged from about 4 to 10.27 million with IR-seq versus only about 85 to 1,300 with RNA-seq. As a main aim, a read-filtering strategy for immune repertoire data was addressed, with the specific question being whether clonotypes supported by a single read should be removed. What the authors observed across the whole study: The sorted CD138-negative fraction was composed of a mixed bone marrow immune population rather than of purified T cells. The correlation between IR-seq and RNA-seq shared clonotype proportions was increased by removal of single-read clonotypes. Clonotypes were captured by IR-seq at much higher depth and more reliably than by RNA-seq, and smaller IR-seq throughput was sufficient for identification of most shared clonotypes. In IR-seq, 80% to 85% of clonotypes but around 3.5% of total reads were represented by single-read clonotypes, whereas in RNA-seq, 74.6% of clonotypes and approximately 40% of reads were represented by single-read clonotypes.

This clonotype came up many times. Its target antigen remains unknown. Base qualities are not provided; no much larger clone lies one nucleotide away. TCR libraries were constructed from 350 to 400 ng RNA using the Immunoverse kit, and molecular barcoded adaptors covering alpha/delta and beta/gamma chains were employed. TCR library preparation used the same RNA that went into transcriptome sequencing. Sequencing of the TCR libraries was done on an Illumina HiSeq 4000 with 2 x 150 cycles. On the authors' methods: With MiXCR, TCR reads were aligned to human V, D, J and C references and assembled into CDR3 clonotypes, with quality filtering and error correction included. The tcR package in R was used to analyze clonotype counts and gene usage diversity. Raw mapping reads were checked after the RNA-seq reads had been mapped by STAR aligner version 2.5.3a onto the human GRCh37 genome. IR-seq fastq files were randomly downsampled with Seqtk 1.3 to test the effect of sequencing depth on detected clonotypes. TCRdb trimmed the raw reads at Q25, called clones with MiXCR and kept productive beta chains. Entries that share a CDR3 protein sequence are merged under the most common genes and DNA. The V and J calls were determined by TCRdb, not by the authors. The sample contains tens of thousands of distinct CDR3 sequences, 10% to 15% of them found a single time. Around 35% of the sample lies in the top ten.

Bone marrow was sampled from every patient at the time of active disease. Isolation of bone marrow mononuclear cells was performed by Ficoll-Hypaque density gradient centrifugation. Myeloma plasma cells were removed and CD138-negative cells were collected by negative selection after labeling with CD138 magnetic microbeads on a MACS separator. The purity of the isolated cells was checked by flow cytometry with CD138 antibodies on an Attune NxT. Total RNA was extracted with TRIzol reagent and quantified with a NanoDrop spectrophotometer. Paired RNA-seq and IR-seq were performed on each patient's CD138-negative bone marrow sample. The sequenced sample was a population of CD138-negative cells sorted from bone marrow. The cell subset or site tag for this specimen amounts to: bone marrow mononuclear cells depleted of CD138+ plasma/myeloma cells by negative magnetic selection. The TCR originated in a donor aged 40 or older with multiple myeloma.

The DNA sequence is given as TGTGCCAGCAGCCCGACTTCTAGCACAGATACGCAGTATTTT. Its protein reads: CASSPTSSTDTQYF. Recombination joined TRBV5-6 with TRBJ2-3; the D segment cannot be called with confidence. Including the terminal cysteine and phenylalanine, the CDR3 comprises 14 residues. Only CDR3 DNA is held: 42 bases, read in frame from base 1. CDR1 and CDR2 (SGHDT, YYEEEE) derive from the germline V gene. Trimming at the junction amounts to 4 bases on V and 0 bases on J, and the germline ends lie 9 bases apart.